This is a list of T cell receptor beta chains from one sample in a study of post-analysis software for immune sequencing data. TCRdb reanalysed the PCR reads using MiXCR and keeps one entry per CDR3 protein. Counted here are under 900,000 distinct CDR3 sequences, approximately 53% occurring once; the ten biggest clones make up approximately 4.2%. The sequencing sample was made of blood. These TCRs come from a girl aged 10 to 17 with multiple sclerosis. Both conserved end residues are part of each CDR3.

v_call,j_call,cdr3_aa
TRBV12-3/TRBV12-4,TRBJ1-6,CASSLGYDNSPLHF
TRBV9,TRBJ1-2,CASSPIPGFRGHGYTF
TRBV5-1,TRBJ1-5,CASSFGQEGQPQHF
TRBV7-9,NA,CASRGILEYEQYF
TRBV20-1,TRBJ1-4,CSAWVGVREKLFF
TRBV10-3,TRBJ1-1,CAIRTGERGEAFF
TRBV7-2,TRBJ2-1,CASSPHSPALYNEQFF
TRBV14,TRBJ2-1,CVSSQDLGGGPYNEQFF
TRBV3-1,TRBJ2-3,CASSQGWAQPRNTQYF
TRBV12-3/TRBV12-4,TRBJ1-4,CASSVGTATMEKLFF
TRBV20-1,TRBJ2-5,CSARDGTPQETQYF
TRBV12-3/TRBV12-4,TRBJ2-5,CASRPERYQETQYF
TRBV28,NA,CASNLAGRQETQFF
TRBV4-1,TRBJ2-7,CASSQPTSGGSYEQYF
TRBV20-1,TRBJ2-7,CSARVPWGGLGEQYF
TRBV12-3/TRBV12-4,TRBJ2-7,CASSLGGVHEQYF
TRBV28,TRBJ2-3,CASMGRVGTDTQYF
TRBV20-1,TRBJ1-2,CSARAWSGGYTF
TRBV18,TRBJ2-5,CASSGPGLAGMETQYF
TRBV11-2,TRBJ2-3,CASSLNVAGGFTDTQYF
TRBV4-1,TRBJ2-2,CASRMVANTGELFF
TRBV12-3/TRBV12-4,TRBJ2-5,CASSPPVGQETQYF
TRBV6-1,TRBJ2-5,CASSEASDGSNEQYF
TRBV29-1,NA,CSVRPGAQAYEQYF
TRBV5-1,TRBJ2-3,CASMAGVGDTQYF
TRBV5-1,TRBJ1-2,CASARDRTIQRGYTF
TRBV21-1,TRBJ2-3,CASSKFRVSTDTQYF
TRBV11-2,TRBJ2-3,CASRKRGDSTDTQYF
TRBV25-1,TRBJ1-1,CASSDGRRGEAFF
TRBV20-1,TRBJ2-1,CSALAGAYNEQFF
TRBV6-1,TRBJ2-1,CASSPSGGAKNEQFF
TRBV5-1,NA,CASSEGHYEQYF
TRBV7-3,TRBJ1-1,CASSRDRTEEAFF
TRBV4-3,TRBJ1-2,CASSQDFPRGQGYTF
TRBV6-6,TRBJ2-4,CASQGEAKNIQYF
TRBV11-2,TRBJ2-7,CASSLGVRRGAYEQYF
TRBV9,TRBJ1-6,CASSVAGEHSPPHF
TRBV4-1,TRBJ2-7,CASSQEGPLSYEQYF
TRBV7-8,TRBJ2-1,CASSLEPAGDNEQFF
TRBV10-3,TRBJ1-1,CAISGGRYGNTEAFF
TRBV7-2,NA,CASSLDASGKTQYF
TRBV7-9,TRBJ1-1,CASSLNSANTEAFF
TRBV7-3,TRBJ1-5,CASSSHGPEVQPQHF
TRBV29-1,TRBJ2-3,CSAPRGLAGSTDTQYF
TRBV29-1,TRBJ1-4,CSVEADVGELFF
TRBV29-1,TRBJ2-3,CSVQDTQYF
TRBV20-1,TRBJ2-1,CSARRGGRDEQFF
TRBV20-1,TRBJ1-2,CSASVQGADGYTF
TRBV5-1,TRBJ1-1,CASSLGTGGYMNTEAFF
TRBV7-8,TRBJ2-3,CASRTGTSGSTDTQYF